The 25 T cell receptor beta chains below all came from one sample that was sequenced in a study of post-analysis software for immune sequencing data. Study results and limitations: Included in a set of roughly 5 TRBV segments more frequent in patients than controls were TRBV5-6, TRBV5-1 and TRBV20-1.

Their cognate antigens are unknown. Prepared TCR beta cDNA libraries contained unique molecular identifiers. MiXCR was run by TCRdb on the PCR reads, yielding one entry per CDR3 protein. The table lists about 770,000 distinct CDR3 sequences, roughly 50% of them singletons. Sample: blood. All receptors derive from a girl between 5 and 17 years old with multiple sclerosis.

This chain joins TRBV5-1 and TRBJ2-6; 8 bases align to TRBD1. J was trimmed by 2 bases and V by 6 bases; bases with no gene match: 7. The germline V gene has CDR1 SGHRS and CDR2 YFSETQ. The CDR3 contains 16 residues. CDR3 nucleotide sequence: TGCGCCAGCACTCGGACAGGGAGCGCTGGGGCCAACGTCCTGACTTTC. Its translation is CASTRTGSAGANVLTF.

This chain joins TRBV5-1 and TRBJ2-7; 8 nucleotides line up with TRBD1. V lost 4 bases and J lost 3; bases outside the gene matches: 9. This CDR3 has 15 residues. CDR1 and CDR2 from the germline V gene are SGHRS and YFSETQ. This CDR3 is CASSGQGAPHYEQYF. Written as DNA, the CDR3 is TGCGCCAGCAGCGGCCAGGGGGCCCCTCACTACGAGCAGTACTTC.

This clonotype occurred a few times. CDR3 sequence (DNA): TGTGCCAGCAGCCCTATGGGGGGGTACTACGAGCAGTACTTC. Translating gives CASSPMGGYYEQYF. This chain links TRBV13 with TRBJ2-7; 7 bases fit TRBD2. The CDR3 contains 14 residues. Germline CDR1 is PRHDT and CDR2 is FYEKMQ (reference sequence). With 5 bases clipped from V and 3 bases from J, the junction kept 7 bases outside the gene matches.

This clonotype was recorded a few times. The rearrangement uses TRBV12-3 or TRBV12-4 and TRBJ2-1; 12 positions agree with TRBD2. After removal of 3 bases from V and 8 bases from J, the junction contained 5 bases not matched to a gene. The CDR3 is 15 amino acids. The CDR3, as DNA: TGTGCCAGCAGTTTTGGGCTAGCGGGAGGGGATGAGCAGTTCTTC. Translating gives CASSFGLAGGDEQFF.

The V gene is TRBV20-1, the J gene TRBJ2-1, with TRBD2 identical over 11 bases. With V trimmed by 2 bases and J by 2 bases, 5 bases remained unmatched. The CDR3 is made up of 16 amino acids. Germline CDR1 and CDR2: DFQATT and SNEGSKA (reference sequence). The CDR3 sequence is CSARPLAGGTYNEQFF. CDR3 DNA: TGCAGTGCTAGACCCTTAGCGGGAGGGACCTACAATGAGCAGTTCTTC.

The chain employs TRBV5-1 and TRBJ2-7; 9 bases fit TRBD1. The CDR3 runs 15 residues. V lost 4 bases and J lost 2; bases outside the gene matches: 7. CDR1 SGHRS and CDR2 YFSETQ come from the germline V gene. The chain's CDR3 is CASSPVGQGTYEQYF. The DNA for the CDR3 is TGCGCCAGCAGCCCGGTGGGACAGGGTACCTACGAGCAGTACTTC. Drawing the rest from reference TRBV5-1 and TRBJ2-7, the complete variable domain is KAGVTQTPRYLIKTRGQQVTLSCSPISGHRSVSWYQQTPGQGLQFLFEYFSETQRNKGNFPGRFSGRQFSNSRSEMNVSTLELGDSALYLCASSPVGQGTYEQYFGPGTRLTVT.

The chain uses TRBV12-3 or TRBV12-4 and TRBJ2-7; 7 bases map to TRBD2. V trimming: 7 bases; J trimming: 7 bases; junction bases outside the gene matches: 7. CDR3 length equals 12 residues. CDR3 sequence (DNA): TGTGCCAGCACCAAGCGGGAAGGTGAGCAGTACTTC. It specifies CASTKREGEQYF.

The CDR3 sequence: CAISESGGAGYNEQFF. The CDR3 nucleotides are TGTGCCATCAGTGAGTCCGGGGGCGCGGGGTACAATGAGCAGTTCTTC. V usage is TRBV10-3 and J usage is TRBJ2-1; tentatively, D is TRBD1 or TRBD2 (6 bases each). The CDR3 covers 16 residues. V lost 0 bases to trimming and J lost 4 bases, with 13 bases between them. Germline V gene data show CDR1 as ENHRY and CDR2 as SYGVKD.

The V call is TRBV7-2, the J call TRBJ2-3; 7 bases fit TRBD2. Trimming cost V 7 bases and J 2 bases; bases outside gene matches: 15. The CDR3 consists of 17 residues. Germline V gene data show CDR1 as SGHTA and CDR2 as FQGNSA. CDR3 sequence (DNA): TGTGCCAGCACCCGCGACCCCCTGGGAGGGTACACAGATACGCAGTATTTT. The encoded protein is CASTRDPLGGYTDTQYF.

DNA of the CDR3: TGCGCCAGCAGCTTGGCCGTGGGCTCCTACAATGAGCAGTTCTTC. Its translation: CASSLAVGSYNEQFF. The V call is TRBV5-1, the J call TRBJ2-1; D not resolved. Germline V gene sequence: CDR1 SGHRS, CDR2 YFSETQ. V lost 0 bases, J lost 0 bases, and 7 bases lay in between. This CDR3 contains 15 residues. The complete variable domain, with remaining parts taken from reference TRBV5-1 and TRBJ2-1, reads KAGVTQTPRYLIKTRGQQVTLSCSPISGHRSVSWYQQTPGQGLQFLFEYFSETQRNKGNFPGRFSGRQFSNSRSEMNVSTLELGDSALYLCASSLAVGSYNEQFFGPGTRLTVL.

The CDR3: CASRFGTGWHEQYF. CDR3 DNA sequence: TGTGCCAGCAGGTTCGGGACAGGGTGGCACGAGCAGTACTTC. The chain uses TRBV5-6 and TRBJ2-7; 9 bases match TRBD1. In germline, CDR1 is SGHDT, CDR2 YYEEEE. This CDR3 spans 14 amino acids. The V and J ends lost 5 bases and 5 bases, in that order; junction bases with no gene match: 8.

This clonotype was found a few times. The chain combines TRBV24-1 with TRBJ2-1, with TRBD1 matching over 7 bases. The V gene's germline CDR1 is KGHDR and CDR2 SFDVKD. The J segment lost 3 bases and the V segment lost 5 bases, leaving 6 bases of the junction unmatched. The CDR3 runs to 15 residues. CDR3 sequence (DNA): TGTGCCACCAGTGGCGTGGACAGGTTCTACAATGAGCAGTTCTTC. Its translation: CATSGVDRFYNEQFF.

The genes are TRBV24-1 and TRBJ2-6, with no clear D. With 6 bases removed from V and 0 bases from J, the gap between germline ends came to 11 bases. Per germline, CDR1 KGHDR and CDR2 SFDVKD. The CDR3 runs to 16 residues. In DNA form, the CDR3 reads TGTGCCACCAGTCCCAGGAGATTCTCTGGGGCCAACGTCCTGACTTTC. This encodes CATSPRRFSGANVLTF.

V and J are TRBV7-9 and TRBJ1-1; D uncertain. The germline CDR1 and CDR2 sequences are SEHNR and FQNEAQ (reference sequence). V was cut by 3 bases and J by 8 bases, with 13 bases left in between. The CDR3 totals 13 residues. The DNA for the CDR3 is TGTGCCAGCAGCTTGGGTAAAATCTCAGAAGCTTTCTTT. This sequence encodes CASSLGKISEAFF.

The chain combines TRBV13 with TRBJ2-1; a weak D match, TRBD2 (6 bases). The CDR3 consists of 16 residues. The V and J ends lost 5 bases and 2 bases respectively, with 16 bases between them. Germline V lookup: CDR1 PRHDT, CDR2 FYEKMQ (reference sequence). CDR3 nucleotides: TGTGCCAGCAGCCCCCCCTGGGCGGGAACCTACAATGAGCAGTTCTTC. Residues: CASSPPWAGTYNEQFF.

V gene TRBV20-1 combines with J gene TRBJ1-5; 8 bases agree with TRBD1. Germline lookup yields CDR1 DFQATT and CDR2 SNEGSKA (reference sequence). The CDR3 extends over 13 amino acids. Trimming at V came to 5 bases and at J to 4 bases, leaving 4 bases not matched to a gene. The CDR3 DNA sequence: TGCAGTGCTGAGACAGGGGCGAATCAGCCCCAGCATTTT. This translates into CSAETGANQPQHF.

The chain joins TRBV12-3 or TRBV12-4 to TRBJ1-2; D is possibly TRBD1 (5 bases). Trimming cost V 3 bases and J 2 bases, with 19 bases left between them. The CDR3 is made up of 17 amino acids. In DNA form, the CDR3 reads TGTGCCAGCAGTTTCCCTCATAGGGGTGCCGCAAACTATGGCTACACCTTC. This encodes CASSFPHRGAANYGYTF.

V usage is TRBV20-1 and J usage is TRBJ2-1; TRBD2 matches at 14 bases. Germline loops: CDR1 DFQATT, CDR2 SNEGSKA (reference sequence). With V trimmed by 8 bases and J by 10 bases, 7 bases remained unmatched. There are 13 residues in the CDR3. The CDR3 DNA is TGCAGTCCGACTAGCGGGAGGGCCCGCGAGCAGTTCTTC. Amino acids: CSPTSGRAREQFF.

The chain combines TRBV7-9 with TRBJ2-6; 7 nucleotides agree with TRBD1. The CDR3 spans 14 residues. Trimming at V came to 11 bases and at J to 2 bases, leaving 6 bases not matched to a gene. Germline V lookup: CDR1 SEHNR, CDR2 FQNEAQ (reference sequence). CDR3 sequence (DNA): TGTGCCTTCCCTACAGGGGCTGGGGCCAACGTCCTGACTTTC. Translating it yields CAFPTGAGANVLTF. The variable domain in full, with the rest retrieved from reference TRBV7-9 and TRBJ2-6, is DTGVSQNPRHKITKRGQNVTFRCDPISEHNRLYWYRQTLGQGPEFLTYFQNEAQLEKSRLLSDRFSAERPKGSFSTLEIQRTEQGDSAMYLCAFPTGAGANVLTFGAGSRLTVL.

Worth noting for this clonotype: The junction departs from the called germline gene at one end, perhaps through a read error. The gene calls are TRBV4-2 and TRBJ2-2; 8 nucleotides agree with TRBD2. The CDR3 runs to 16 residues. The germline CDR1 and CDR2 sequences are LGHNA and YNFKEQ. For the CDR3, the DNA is TGTGCCAGCAGCCAAGATAGCGGGACCAACTACAATGAGCAGTTTTTT. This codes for CASSQDSGTNYNEQFF.

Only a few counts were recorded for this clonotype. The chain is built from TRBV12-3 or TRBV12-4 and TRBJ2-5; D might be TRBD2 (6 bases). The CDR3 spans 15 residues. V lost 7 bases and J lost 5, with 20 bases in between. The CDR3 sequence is CASTESGVKRETQYF. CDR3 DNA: TGTGCCAGCACTGAATCGGGAGTGAAGAGGGAGACCCAGTACTTC.

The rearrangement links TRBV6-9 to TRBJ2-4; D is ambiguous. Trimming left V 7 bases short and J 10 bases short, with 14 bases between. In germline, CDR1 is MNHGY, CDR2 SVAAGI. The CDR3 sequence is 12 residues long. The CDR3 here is CASIHRAPIQYF. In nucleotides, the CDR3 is TGTGCCAGCATCCACCGGGCGCCAATTCAGTACTTC.

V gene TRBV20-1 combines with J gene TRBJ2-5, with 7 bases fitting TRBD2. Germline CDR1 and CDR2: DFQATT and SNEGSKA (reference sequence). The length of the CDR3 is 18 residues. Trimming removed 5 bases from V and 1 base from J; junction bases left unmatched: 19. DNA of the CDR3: TGCAGTGCTCCCCTTTGGAGGGAGGGAGGTCTCTCCCAAGAGACCCAGTACTTC. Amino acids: CSAPLWREGGLSQETQYF.

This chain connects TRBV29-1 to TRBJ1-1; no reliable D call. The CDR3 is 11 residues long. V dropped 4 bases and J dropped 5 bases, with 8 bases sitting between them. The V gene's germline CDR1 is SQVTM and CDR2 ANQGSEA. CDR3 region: CSVVTGTEAFF. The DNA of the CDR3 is TGCAGCGTTGTAACGGGGACTGAAGCTTTCTTT.

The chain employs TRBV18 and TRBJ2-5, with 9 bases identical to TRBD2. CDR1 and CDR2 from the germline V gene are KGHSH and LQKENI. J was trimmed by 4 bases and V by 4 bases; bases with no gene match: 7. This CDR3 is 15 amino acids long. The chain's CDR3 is CASSLLSGSGETQYF. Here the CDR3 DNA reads TGTGCCAGCTCACTTCTTAGCGGGAGCGGAGAGACCCAGTACTTC.